This T cell receptor (beta chain) was sequenced during a study of cytomegalovirus exposure and HLA in healthy donors. A multiplex PCR was run with 60 Vbeta primers and 13 Jbeta primers. Per the original methods: In a later analysis, of around 80 million unique beta chains, 9 million to 11 million appeared in at least two donors. Here immunoSEQ multiplex PCR was the method, and the copy in TCRdb shows in-frame clones only, minus some. Clone size and V and J calls were adopted from that table, with D and trimming inferred from the DNA. The sample includes some 130,000 clones, 77% seen only once; the top ten take less than 5%. V was clipped by 6 bases and J by 6 bases, with 15 bases between them. This CDR3 has 14 amino acids. Germline V gene sequence: CDR1 LNHDA, CDR2 SQIVND (reference sequence). Of note for this clone: Antigen unknown.

Overall study results and limits: A later analysis linked around 15,000 TCR beta sequences to HLA alleles at 0.05 false discovery rate. The investigators catalogued 150 or so TCR beta chains as cytomegalovirus-associated.

The sequenced material came from PBMCs. The clonotype was recovered from a male donor in good health and CMV-seronegative. The rearrangement uses TRBV19 and TRBJ2-1; TRBD2 is a possible D gene (6 bases). The CDR3 loop is CASSPPGVSNEQFF. CDR3 DNA: TGTGCCAGTAGCCCCCCGGGGGTGAGCAATGAGCAGTTCTTC. The full variable domain, rest sourced from reference TRBV19 and TRBJ2-1, is DGGITQSPKYLFRKEGQNVTLSCEQNLNHDAMYWYRQDPGQGLRLIYYSQIVNDFQKGDIAEGYSVSREKKESFPLTVTSAQKNPTAFYLCASSPPGVSNEQFFGPGTRLTVL.